This T cell receptor (beta chain) was captured by sequencing in a study of T cells in Graves' hyperthyroidism and ophthalmopathy. General study findings and limits: In the blood, most expanded thyroid clonotypes above 0.001 appeared as well.

On this clonotype itself: Its antigen is as yet unknown.

After removal of 6 bases from V and 4 bases from J, the junction contained 8 bases not matched to a gene. The CDR3 runs 15 residues. Germline CDR1 reads KGHDR; CDR2 reads SFDVKD. Researchers took RNA transcripts and amplified the TCR beta CDR3 regions from them. The HTBI primer set served for first-round RT-PCR of the TCR CDR3. TCRdb re-called the multiplex PCR reads through MiXCR, storing one row per CDR3 protein. The sample has 310,000 or so distinct CDR3 sequences, over 15% seen once. Criteria for exclusion of patients were uncontrolled infection, other autoimmune disease, pregnancy or lactation. Diagnostic decisions used clinical symptoms, serum thyroxine and TRAb, thyroid ultrasound and orbital computed tomography. PBMCs were sourced from approximately 9.3 ml fresh peripheral blood.

The origin of this receptor is a woman in her sixties or seventies with Graves' ophthalmopathy. Specimen: blood. This rearrangement joins TRBV24-1 to TRBJ2-5; 9 nucleotides agree with TRBD1. The CDR3 sequence is CATSPGTGLGETQYF. The CDR3 nucleotides are TGTGCCACCAGTCCCGGGACAGGGTTGGGAGAGACCCAGTACTTC.